This TCR beta chain was retrieved from a study of human T cells and chemical hapten exposure. V lost 5 bases and J lost 9; bases outside the gene matches: 11. The CDR3 contains 15 residues. CDR1 and CDR2 from the germline V gene are SGHRS and YFSETQ. Authors' data handling: Sampled TCR counts reached a median of around 100,000 per sample, with values ranging from roughly 20,000 to 700,000. Each CDR3 protein gets one entry after TCRdb re-called the RACE reads with MiXCR. None of the V and J calls come from the authors' own analysis; TCRdb made them. The profile shows approximately 260,000 distinct CDR3 sequences, roughly 8.9% of them singletons. Stated time point: pre-sensitization, week 0. Regarding treatment: therapeutic diphenylcyclopropenone sensitization with weekly scalp DPC.

The rearrangement uses TRBV5-1 and TRBJ2-1, with 10 bases identical to TRBD1. Sample: whole blood, taken in connection with sensitization to the hapten diphenylcyclopropenone (DPC). This TCR derives from a middle-aged woman with alopecia areata. Some clones in this sample may be carry-over from other donors' samples. CDR3: CASSFRDRGTSEQFF. The DNA for the CDR3 is TGCGCCAGCAGTTTCCGGGACAGGGGAACTAGTGAGCAGTTCTTC. The full variable domain, rest sourced from reference TRBV5-1 and TRBJ2-1, is KAGVTQTPRYLIKTRGQQVTLSCSPISGHRSVSWYQQTPGQGLQFLFEYFSETQRNKGNFPGRFSGRQFSNSRSEMNVSTLELGDSALYLCASSFRDRGTSEQFFGPGTRLTVL.